Below are 8 T cell receptor beta chains sequenced from a single sample in a study of T cells in Graves' hyperthyroidism and ophthalmopathy. Researchers amplified the TCR beta CDR3 regions from RNA transcripts. The primer set for the first-round RT-PCR of the TCR CDR3 was HTBI. TCRdb reprocessed the multiplex PCR reads via MiXCR and lists one record per CDR3 protein. The sample lists fewer than 400,000 distinct CDR3 sequences, approximately 25% occurring once. The sample taken for sequencing was blood. All receptors derive from a man aged 45-65 years with Graves' hyperthyroidism.

There are a few counts of this clonotype. The chain has TRBV13 and TRBJ1-6; the D is unclear. The CDR3 has 12 residues. CDR1 and CDR2 from the germline V gene are PRHDT and FYEKMQ (reference sequence). The CDR3, as DNA: TGTGCAGTTTGGGCCCCAAATTCACCCCTCCACTTT. It yields the protein CAVWAPNSPLHF.

CDR3 DNA sequence: TGCAGCGTTGAAGACGGAAACACCATATATTTT. This gives the protein CSVEDGNTIYF. The gene calls are TRBV29-1 and TRBJ1-3; D remains ambiguous. V gave up 0 bases and J gave up 4 bases, with 1 base separating them. This CDR3 comprises 11 residues. Germline V CDR1 and CDR2: SQVTM, ANQGSEA.

This CDR3 reads CASSPSTTTNYGYTF. The CDR3, as DNA: TGTGCCAGCAGCCCGAGCACCACAACTAACTATGGCTACACCTTC. The genes are TRBV9 and TRBJ1-2; no firm D call. The CDR3 covers 15 residues. Germline V gene sequence: CDR1 SGDLS, CDR2 YYNGEE. V gave up 4 bases and J gave up 0 bases, with 13 bases separating them.

This clonotype was detected only a few times. The chain has TRBV19 and TRBJ2-2; D ambiguous. The CDR3 sequence is 12 residues long. Germline V CDR1 and CDR2: LNHDA, SQIVND (reference sequence). The V and J ends lost 2 bases and 8 bases respectively, with 6 bases between them. DNA for the CDR3: TGTGCCAGTAGTATAACGAAGGGGGAGCTGTTTTTT. It is translated as CASSITKGELFF.

There are a few counts of this clonotype. The chain links TRBV12-3 or TRBV12-4 to TRBJ1-4; perhaps TRBD1 as D (5 bases). This CDR3 contains 13 residues. V lost 3 bases and J 8 bases, leaving 10 bases between the germline ends. CDR3 bases: TGTGCCAGCAGTTTGGGGGGAAAAGAAAAACTGTTTTTT. Amino acids: CASSLGGKEKLFF.

Comment on this clonotype: This could be a read error, since a much larger clone is one nucleotide away. The gene calls are TRBV12-3 or TRBV12-4 and TRBJ2-5; D is tentatively TRBD1 or TRBD2 (5 bases each). The ends were cut back, 6 bases at V and 7 bases at J, with 15 bases in the middle. The CDR3 loop spans 13 amino acids. The CDR3 here is CASSGAAKGTQYF. CDR3 in DNA: TGTGCCAGCAGCGGGGCTGCAAAAGGGACCCAGTACTTC.

This clonotype was seen repeatedly, ten times or more. The chain uses TRBV12-5 and TRBJ2-1; 10 bases line up with TRBD1. V lost 4 bases to trimming and J lost 6 bases; unmatched junction nucleotides: 9. The CDR3 runs 16 residues. Germline loops: CDR1 LGHNT, CDR2 FRNRAP. CDR3 sequence: CASGSGTGAVSNEQFF. As DNA, the CDR3 is TGTGCTAGTGGTTCCGGGACAGGGGCCGTTTCCAATGAGCAGTTCTTC.

The chain has TRBV11-3 and TRBJ1-2; D is ambiguous. The CDR3 covers 13 residues. Germline V gene sequence: CDR1 SGHNT, CDR2 YENEEA. The V and J ends lost 5 bases and 4 bases respectively, with 11 bases between them. CDR3 coding DNA: TGTGCCAGCAGCCCCGGGTGGGGCTATGGCTACACCTTC. Translated, it gives CASSPGWGYGYTF. Full variable domain (rest looked up from reference TRBV11-3 and TRBJ1-2): EAGVVQSPRYKIIEKKQPVAFWCNPISGHNTLYWYLQNLGQGPELLIRYENEEAVDDSQLPKDRFSAERLKGVDSTLKIQPAELGDSAVYLCASSPGWGYGYTFGSGTRLTVV.